This TCR beta chain came from a study of cytomegalovirus exposure and HLA in healthy donors. This clone came up a few times. Its antigen is as yet unknown. The length of the CDR3 is 18 residues. CDR1 is MGHRA and CDR2 is YSYEKL in the germline V gene. Trimming took 1 base from V and 8 from J, leaving 24 bases between them. General study findings and limits: TCR beta V- and J-gene trimming was later associated with a missense DCLRE1C variant. A prior analysis recorded that most TCR beta V segments were productive about 87% or about 30% of the time. With DRB1 most and HLA-C fewest, TCR association rates differed between HLA loci in a later analysis.

The PCR contained 60 Vbeta and 13 Jbeta primers. Clones were sequenced by immunoSEQ multiplex PCR, and TCRdb holds only the in-frame ones, with some missing. The repertoire holds about 140,000 clones, with approximately 70% as singletons. The origin of this receptor is a human donor in good health. The sequenced sample was PBMCs. The chain links TRBV4-1 to TRBJ2-4; tentative D call: TRBD2 (5 bases). CDR3 protein: CASSQGTVTGITSDIQYF. The CDR3 region has the DNA TGCGCCAGCAGCCAAGGGACTGTAACCGGGATCACGTCGGACATTCAGTACTTC.